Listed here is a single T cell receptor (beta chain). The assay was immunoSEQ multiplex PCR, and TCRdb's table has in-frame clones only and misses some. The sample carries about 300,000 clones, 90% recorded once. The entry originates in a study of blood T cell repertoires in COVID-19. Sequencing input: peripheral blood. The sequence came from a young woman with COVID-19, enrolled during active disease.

CDR3 sequence: CASSQDPAGDPYEQYF. The CDR3 nucleotides are TGCGCCAGCAGCCAAGATCCAGCGGGAGACCCCTACGAGCAGTACTTC. The chain employs TRBV4-1 and TRBJ2-7; 8 nucleotides agree with TRBD2. Germline loops: CDR1 MGHRA, CDR2 YSYEKL. V lost 0 bases and J lost 2; bases outside the gene matches: 6. The CDR3 loop spans 16 amino acids.